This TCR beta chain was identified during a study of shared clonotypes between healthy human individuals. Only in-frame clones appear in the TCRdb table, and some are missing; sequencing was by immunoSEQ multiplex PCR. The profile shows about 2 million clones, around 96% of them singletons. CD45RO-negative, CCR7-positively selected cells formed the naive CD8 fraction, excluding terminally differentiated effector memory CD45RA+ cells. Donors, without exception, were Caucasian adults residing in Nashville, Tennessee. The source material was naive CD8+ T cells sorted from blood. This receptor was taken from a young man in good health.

The CDR3 protein is CASSDFAGSSGISRNEQFF. The CDR3 nucleotides read TGCGCCAGCAGTGACTTTGCCGGATCTAGCGGCATTTCGAGGAATGAGCAGTTCTTC. This chain uses TRBV10-1 with TRBJ2-1, with 7 bases lining up with TRBD2. The CDR3 covers 19 residues. Trimming at V came to 3 bases and at J to 7 bases, leaving 21 bases not matched to a gene. Germline assignment: CDR1 WNHNN and CDR2 SYGVQD (reference sequence).